Following are 26 T cell receptor beta chains from one sample sequenced in a study of control samples from healthy donors and cancer patients. Libraries were prepared by immunoSEQ multiplex PCR; TCRdb keeps only in-frame clonotypes and omits some of them. The sample has 93,000 or so clones, around 89% seen once. The specimen was PBMCs. These receptors originate from a man between 60 and 75 years old with lung cancer.

This clone was seen just once. This chain joins TRBV11-2 and TRBJ2-7; 10 nucleotides agree with TRBD1. This CDR3 contains 16 residues. The J segment lost 2 bases and the V segment lost 4 bases, leaving 8 bases of the junction unmatched. CDR1 SGHAT and CDR2 FQNNGV come from the germline V gene. The CDR3 protein is CASSSSPGQGAYEQYF. CDR3 in DNA: TGTGCCAGCAGCTCCTCACCCGGACAGGGGGCCTACGAGCAGTACTTC. Complete variable domain (other parts from reference TRBV11-2 and TRBJ2-7): EAGVAQSPRYKIIEKRQSVAFWCNPISGHATLYWYQQILGQGPKLLIQFQNNGVVDDSQLPKDRFSAERLKGVDSTLKIQPAKLEDSAVYLCASSSSPGQGAYEQYFGPGTRLTVT.

CDR3 in amino acids: CASSLQAANYGYTF. In nucleotides, the CDR3 is TGTGCCAGCAGCCTCCAGGCGGCCAACTATGGCTACACCTTC. The chain recombines TRBV6-5 with TRBJ1-2; no reliable D call. Germline V CDR1 and CDR2: MNHEY, SVGAGI. Trimming pared 6 bases from V and 2 bases from J, leaving 13 bases between. The length of the CDR3 is 14 residues.

The rearrangement links TRBV9 to TRBJ1-2; D remains unclear. Germline V lookup: CDR1 SGDLS, CDR2 YYNGEE. V was pared by 4 bases and J by 1 base, with 11 bases between. CDR3 length: 14 amino acids. CDR3 region: CASSPAYINYGYTF. The CDR3 nucleotides read TGTGCCAGCAGCCCAGCCTACATTAACTATGGCTACACCTTC.

The rearrangement uses TRBV12-3 or TRBV12-4 and TRBJ1-2, with D unresolved. The CDR3 has 13 amino acids. V gave up 8 bases and J gave up 4 bases, with 14 bases separating them. The CDR3 is CASGSSSFYGYTF. CDR3 DNA sequence: TGTGCCAGCGGATCGAGTTCCTTCTATGGCTACACCTTC.

The rearrangement links TRBV5-1 to TRBJ1-1; 8 positions match TRBD1. Germline CDR1 reads SGHRS; CDR2 reads YFSETQ. After removal of 0 bases from V and 1 base from J, the junction contained 5 bases not matched to a gene. CDR3 length equals 16 residues. CDR3 nucleotides: TGCGCCAGCAGCTTGGTGGGGACAGGTGCGAACACTGAAGCTTTCTTT. Amino acid sequence: CASSLVGTGANTEAFF.

Notes on this clone: The identical CDR3 is also encoded by other nucleotide sequences in the sample. The gene calls are TRBV5-1 and TRBJ1-1; D is undetermined. V gave up 0 bases and J gave up 1 base, with 7 bases separating them. The CDR3 has 14 amino acids. Germline V gene lookup returns CDR1 SGHRS and CDR2 YFSETQ. The CDR3 sequence: CASSLAQPNTEAFF. CDR3 sequence (DNA): TGCGCCAGCAGCTTGGCCCAGCCGAACACTGAAGCTTTCTTT.

As DNA, the CDR3 is TGCGCCAGCAGCCAAGTAGACAGGGCCGGCTACACCTTC. Translating gives CASSQVDRAGYTF. The chain is built from TRBV4-1 and TRBJ1-2, with TRBD1 identical over 7 bases. The CDR3 contains 13 residues. Germline CDR1 MGHRA, CDR2 YSYEKL. The V gene end was trimmed by 1 base and the J gene end by 8 bases; junction bases not matched to a gene: 4.

This chain uses TRBV5-6 with TRBJ2-1; 9 bases match TRBD1. V gave up 4 bases and J gave up 2 bases; unmatched junction bases: 4. The CDR3 is 15 amino acids. CDR1 and CDR2 from the germline V gene are SGHDT and YYEEEE. This chain's CDR3 is CASSRTGGAYNEQFF. CDR3 DNA sequence: TGTGCCAGCAGCCGAACAGGGGGCGCCTACAATGAGCAGTTCTTC.

V gene TRBV7-2 combines with J gene TRBJ2-1; D is unresolved. CDR3 length equals 13 residues. V shed 3 bases and J shed 5 bases, with 8 bases lying between them. CDR1 SGHTA and CDR2 FQGNSA come from the germline V gene. The CDR3 DNA sequence: TGTGCCAGCAGCTTGTCGAGACACAATGAGCAGTTCTTC. Residues: CASSLSRHNEQFF.

The rearrangement uses TRBV5-1 and TRBJ1-3, with D unclear. From germline, CDR1 is SGHRS and CDR2 YFSETQ. The CDR3 loop spans 15 amino acids. Trimming removed 0 bases at V and 4 bases at J, with 11 bases between. The CDR3 sequence: CASSLDGPSGNTIYF. The CDR3 DNA reads as TGCGCCAGCAGCTTGGATGGGCCATCGGGAAACACCATATATTTT.

The chain is built from TRBV29-1 and TRBJ2-5; tentatively, D is TRBD1 (6 bases). Trimming took off 6 bases at V and 1 base at J, with 12 bases between the two ends. Germline CDR1 is SQVTM and CDR2 is ANQGSEA. This CDR3 is built from 13 residues. For the CDR3, the DNA is TGCAGCGTCTGGTGGACAGCCCAAGAGACCCAGTACTTC. Its translation is CSVWWTAQETQYF.

The rearrangement links TRBV3-1 (or the pseudogene TRBV3-2) to TRBJ2-5, with 11 bases lining up with TRBD1. This CDR3 spans 15 amino acids. Trimming cost V 4 bases and J 4 bases; bases outside gene matches: 5. Germline V lookup: CDR1 LGHDT, CDR2 YNNKEL (reference sequence). Here the CDR3 DNA reads TGTGCCAGCAGCCGTGGACAGGGGGCGGCAGAGACCCAGTACTTC. Protein product: CASSRGQGAAETQYF.

This clone was counted once. V is TRBV2 and J is TRBJ2-2, with D tentatively TRBD2 (5 bases). V gave up 3 bases and J gave up 6 bases, with 5 bases separating them. The CDR3 length is 12 residues. Looked up from germline, CDR1 is SNHLY and CDR2 is FYNNEI. This CDR3 reads CASSDSAGELFF. The CDR3 nucleotides read TGTGCCAGCAGTGATAGCGCCGGGGAGCTGTTTTTT.

The chain is built from TRBV16 and TRBJ1-2; no clear D gene. This CDR3 region has 13 residues. V lost 1 base and J 8 bases, leaving 11 bases between the germline ends. Germline V gives CDR1 KGHSY, CDR2 FQNENV. CDR3 DNA: TGTGCCAGCAGCCAATACGGCGGTTCAGGCTACACCTTC. Amino acid sequence: CASSQYGGSGYTF.

The rearrangement joins TRBV5-1 to TRBJ2-3; no clear D gene. This CDR3 comprises 15 residues. V was trimmed by 1 base and J by 2 bases, leaving 11 bases between them. In germline, CDR1 is SGHRS, CDR2 YFSETQ. The CDR3 is CASSLIGQFTDTQYF. CDR3 DNA sequence: TGCGCCAGCAGCTTGATAGGGCAGTTCACAGATACGCAGTATTTT. Complete variable domain (other parts from reference TRBV5-1 and TRBJ2-3): KAGVTQTPRYLIKTRGQQVTLSCSPISGHRSVSWYQQTPGQGLQFLFEYFSETQRNKGNFPGRFSGRQFSNSRSEMNVSTLELGDSALYLCASSLIGQFTDTQYFGPGTRLTVL.

The rearrangement links TRBV5-4 to TRBJ2-7; 8 positions agree with TRBD1. The CDR3 contains 15 residues. Per the germline V gene, CDR1 is SGHNT and CDR2 is YYREEE (reference sequence). The ends lost 3 bases at V and 3 bases at J; junction bases unmatched: 8. The CDR3 here is CASSYYGTGNYEQYV. The CDR3 bases are TGTGCCAGCAGCTATTACGGGACAGGAAACTACGAGCAGTACGTC.

In its sample, this clone was seen a few times. This sequence joins TRBV5-4 and TRBJ1-6, with D unclear. CDR1 is SGHNT and CDR2 is YYREEE in the germline V gene (reference sequence). With 10 bases removed from V and 7 bases from J, the gap between germline ends came to 12 bases. This CDR3 comprises 12 residues. This CDR3 is CAGGVGNSPLHF. CDR3 bases: TGTGCCGGCGGGGTCGGAAATTCACCCCTCCACTTT.

V and J are TRBV7-2 and TRBJ2-7; no clear D. V lost 1 base and J lost 3, with 7 bases in between. CDR1 is SGHTA, CDR2 FQGNSA, per germline. CDR3 length: 13 amino acids. Here the CDR3 DNA reads TGTGCCAGCAGCTTAGGAATTTTCTACGAGCAGTACGTC. Amino acid sequence: CASSLGIFYEQYV.

V usage is TRBV5-1 and J usage is TRBJ2-1; no clear D gene. This CDR3 has 15 residues. Looked up from germline, CDR1 is SGHRS and CDR2 is YFSETQ. With 4 bases removed from V and 2 bases from J, the gap between germline ends came to 13 bases. The CDR3 reads CASSLKVGTYNEQFF. The CDR3 DNA reads TGCGCCAGCAGCCTCAAGGTGGGGACCTACAATGAGCAGTTCTTC.

A single count supports this clone. The chain joins TRBV7-3 to TRBJ1-2; TRBD1 is a possible D gene (5 bases). V was pared by 6 bases and J by 0 bases, with 11 bases between. The germline gives CDR1 SGHTA, CDR2 FQGTGA. This CDR3 has 14 residues. For the CDR3, the DNA is TGTGCCAGCAGTCTCGACAGTTCTAACTATGGCTACACCTTC. Its protein is CASSLDSSNYGYTF.

The chain has TRBV5-1 and TRBJ1-2, with D possibly matching TRBD1 (6 bases). Germline loops: CDR1 SGHRS, CDR2 YFSETQ. Trimming took off 4 bases at V and 8 bases at J, with 12 bases between the two ends. The CDR3 loop spans 12 amino acids. The CDR3 loop reads CASSLGGGGYTF. The CDR3 nucleotides are TGCGCCAGCAGCCTGGGGGGCGGGGGCTACACCTTC.

This chain links TRBV7-9 with TRBJ1-1, with D perhaps TRBD1 (5 bases). The germline V gene has CDR1 SEHNR and CDR2 FQNEAQ (reference sequence). The CDR3 sequence is 14 residues long. V was shortened by 5 bases and J by 0 bases, with 10 bases between the two germline ends. The chain's CDR3 is CASSPGTVNTEAFF. The CDR3 DNA reads TGTGCCAGCAGCCCCGGGACCGTGAACACTGAAGCTTTCTTT. The entire variable domain, with the rest obtained from reference TRBV7-9 and TRBJ1-1, is as follows: DTGVSQNPRHKITKRGQNVTFRCDPISEHNRLYWYRQTLGQGPEFLTYFQNEAQLEKSRLLSDRFSAERPKGSFSTLEIQRTEQGDSAMYLCASSPGTVNTEAFFGQGTRLTVV.

This chain uses TRBV5-1 with TRBJ2-1, with D unclear. Between the trimmed V and J ends, which lost 4 bases and 2 bases, there was a span of 4 bases. CDR1 is SGHRS, CDR2 YFSETQ, per germline. The length of the CDR3 is 12 residues. The CDR3 reads CASSQTYNEQFF. The CDR3 nucleotides read TGCGCCAGCAGCCAAACCTACAATGAGCAGTTCTTC.

The V gene is TRBV3-1 (or the pseudogene TRBV3-2), the J gene TRBJ2-7; D perhaps matches TRBD1 (6 bases). Trimming took 4 bases from V and 7 from J, leaving 8 bases between them. The length of the CDR3 is 11 residues. Germline CDR1 and CDR2: LGHDT and YNNKEL (reference sequence). This CDR3 reads CASSLRGEQYF. DNA of the CDR3: TGTGCCAGCAGCCTAAGGGGGGAGCAGTACTTC.

CDR3 residues: CASSLTRHHEQFF. The CDR3 DNA sequence: TGTGCCAGCAGCCTTACCCGGCACCATGAGCAGTTCTTC. The V gene is TRBV7-3, the J gene TRBJ2-1, with D uncertain. V lost 5 bases to trimming and J lost 8 bases, with 13 bases between them. The CDR3 is 13 residues long. CDR1 and CDR2 (germline): SGHTA, FQGTGA.

This sequence joins TRBV18 and TRBJ2-2; no firm D call. Per the germline V gene, CDR1 is KGHSH and CDR2 is LQKENI. Trimming took 2 bases from V and 0 from J, leaving 10 bases between them. This CDR3 has 16 residues. The CDR3 region has the DNA TGTGCCAGCTCACCATACCGGGTTGCGAACACCGGGGAGCTGTTTTTT. This encodes CASSPYRVANTGELFF.